The source of this TCR beta chain is a study of blood T cells in healthy people across ages. Whole-study findings and limits: Among long-lived donors, naive CD4+ cells were more numerous and diversity higher than in aged donors.

Then a second PCR, running roughly 7 to 11 cycles, was carried out with a sample-barcoded 5' primer and a J-beta primer mix. From the 5' RACE reads, TCRdb called clonotypes with MiXCR, one entry per CDR3 protein. Among around 1,000,000 distinct CDR3 sequences listed, roughly a quarter were seen once. Trimming shortened V by 3 bases and J by 6 bases, and 19 bases separated the two germline ends. Germline V lookup: CDR1 SGHDT, CDR2 YYEEEE. CDR3 length equals 15 residues. This clonotype came up a few times. The antigen is unknown. The sample was also reused in another study, on T cells of mothers and their children.

The receptor was derived from a girl aged 2 to 9 in good health. The source material was blood. The rearrangement links TRBV5-6 to TRBJ2-7; either TRBD1 or TRBD2 may supply D (5 bases each). Written as DNA, the CDR3 is TGTGCCAGCAGCTCCTTAGACAGACGGGGTGGCGAGCAGTACTTC. Residues: CASSSLDRRGGEQYF.